This T cell receptor (beta chain) originates from a study of cytomegalovirus exposure and HLA in healthy donors. With 60 Vbeta and 13 Jbeta primers, the PCR was carried out. The method was immunoSEQ multiplex PCR; TCRdb's version includes in-frame clones alone and lacks a portion of them. The table records some 130,000 clones, roughly 72% of them present only once. This clone occurred once. Losses at the gene ends were 7 bases for V and 7 bases for J; bases not matched to a gene: 8. The germline V gene has CDR1 MGHDK and CDR2 SYGVNS. The length of the CDR3 is 14 residues. The material sequenced was PBMCs. The receptor was derived from a male donor in good health and CMV-seronegative. The chain carries TRBV25-1 and TRBJ2-1, with TRBD2 matching 9 bases. The CDR3 here is CASKGTSKSNEQFF. The CDR3 bases are TGTGCCAGCAAGGGGACTAGCAAGTCGAATGAGCAGTTCTTC.